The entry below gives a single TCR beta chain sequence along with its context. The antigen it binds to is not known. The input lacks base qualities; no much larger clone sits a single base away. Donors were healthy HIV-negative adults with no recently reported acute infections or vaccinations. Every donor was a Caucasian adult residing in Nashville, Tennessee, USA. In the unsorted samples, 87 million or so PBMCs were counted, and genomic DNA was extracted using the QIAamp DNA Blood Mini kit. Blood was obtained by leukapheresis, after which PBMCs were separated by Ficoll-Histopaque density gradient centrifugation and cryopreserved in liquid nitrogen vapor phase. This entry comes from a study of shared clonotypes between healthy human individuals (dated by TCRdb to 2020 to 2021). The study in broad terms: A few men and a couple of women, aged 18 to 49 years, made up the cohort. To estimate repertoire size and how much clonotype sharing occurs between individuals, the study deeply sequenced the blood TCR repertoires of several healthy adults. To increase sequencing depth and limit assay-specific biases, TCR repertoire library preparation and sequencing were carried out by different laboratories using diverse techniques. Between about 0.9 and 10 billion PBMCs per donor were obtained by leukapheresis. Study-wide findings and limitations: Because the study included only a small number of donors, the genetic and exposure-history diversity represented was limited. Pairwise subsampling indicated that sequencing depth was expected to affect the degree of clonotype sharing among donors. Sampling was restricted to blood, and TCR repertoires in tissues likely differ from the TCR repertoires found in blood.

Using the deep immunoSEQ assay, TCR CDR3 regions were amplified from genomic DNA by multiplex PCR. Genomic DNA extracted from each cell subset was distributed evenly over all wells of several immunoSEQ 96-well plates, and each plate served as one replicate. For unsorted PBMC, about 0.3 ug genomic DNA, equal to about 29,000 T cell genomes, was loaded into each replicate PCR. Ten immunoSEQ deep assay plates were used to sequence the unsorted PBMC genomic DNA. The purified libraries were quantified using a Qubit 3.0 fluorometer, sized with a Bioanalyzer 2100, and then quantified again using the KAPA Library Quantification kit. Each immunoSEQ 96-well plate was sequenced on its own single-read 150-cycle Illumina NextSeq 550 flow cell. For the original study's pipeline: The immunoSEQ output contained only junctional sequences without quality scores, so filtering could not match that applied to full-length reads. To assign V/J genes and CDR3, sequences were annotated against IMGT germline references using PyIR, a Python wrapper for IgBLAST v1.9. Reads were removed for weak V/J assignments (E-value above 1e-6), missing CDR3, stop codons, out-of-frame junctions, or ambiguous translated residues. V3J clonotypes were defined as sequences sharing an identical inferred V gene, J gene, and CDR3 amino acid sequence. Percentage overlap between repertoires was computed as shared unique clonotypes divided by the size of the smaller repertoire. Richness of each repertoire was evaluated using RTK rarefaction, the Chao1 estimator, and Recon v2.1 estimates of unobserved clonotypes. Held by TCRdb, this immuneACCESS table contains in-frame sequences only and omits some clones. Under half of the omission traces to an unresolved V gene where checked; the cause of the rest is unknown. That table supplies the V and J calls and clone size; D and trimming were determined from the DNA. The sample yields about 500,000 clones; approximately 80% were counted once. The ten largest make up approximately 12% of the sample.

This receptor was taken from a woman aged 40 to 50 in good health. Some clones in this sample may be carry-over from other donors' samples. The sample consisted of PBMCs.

CDR3 sequence: CASSPGPPSGNTIYF. The bases are TGTGCCAGCTCACCAGGCCCGCCCTCTGGAAACACCATATATTTT. Here the chain combines TRBV18 and TRBJ1-3, with the D gene call left open. Taken from the germline V gene, the CDR1 and CDR2 loops are KGHSH and LQKENI. Taken from cysteine to phenylalanine, the CDR3 has 15 residues. Only the CDR3 DNA is retained, 45 bases long and in frame from the first base. V lost 2 bases and J lost 0 bases; the stretch between them is 8 bases long.